The 8 T cell receptor beta chains below all came from one sample that was sequenced in a study of identical twins. TCRdb reprocessed the 5' RACE reads with MiXCR, giving one entry per CDR3 protein. The sample shows 1.5 million or so distinct CDR3 sequences, under 35% of them seen only once. The sequencing sample was made of cord blood. The receptors stem from a newborn girl in good health.

This clonotype was seen ten or more times. This chain uses TRBV6-1 with TRBJ2-1; the D gene is possibly TRBD1 (6 bases). Trimming removed 6 bases from V and 7 bases from J, with 7 bases in between. Germline CDR1 MNHNS, CDR2 SASEGT. This CDR3 is 11 amino acids long. The CDR3: CASRGGNEQFF. The CDR3, as DNA: TGTGCCAGCAGAGGGGGAAATGAGCAGTTCTTC.

This clonotype was detected only once. Possible read error: a much larger clone is one base away. The J gene is TRBJ2-5, the V gene TRBV5-1; TRBD1 agrees at 8 bases. V lost 5 bases to trimming and J lost 5 bases; unmatched junction nucleotides: 2. This CDR3 has 12 amino acids. CDR1 SGHRS and CDR2 YFSETQ come from the germline V gene. The CDR3 DNA follows: TGCGCCAGCAGATGGGACAGGGAGACCCAGTACTTC. It encodes CASRWDRETQYF.

This clonotype was seen once. This chain uses TRBV24-1 with TRBJ2-3; 8 bases are shared with TRBD2. The trim removed 7 bases at V and 0 bases at J, leaving 5 bases unmatched. The CDR3 loop spans 15 amino acids. From germline, CDR1 is KGHDR and CDR2 SFDVKD. The CDR3 is CATSKSGGSTDTQYF. The CDR3 DNA sequence: TGTGCCACCAGCAAGAGCGGGGGAAGCACAGATACGCAGTATTTT.

This clonotype was counted at least ten times. The chain carries TRBV12-3 or TRBV12-4 and TRBJ2-4; TRBD2 matches 8 bases. This CDR3 is built from 15 residues. J was trimmed by 0 bases and V by 7 bases; bases with no gene match: 5. The CDR3 DNA reads as TGTGCCAGCACTAAGACTAGCGTAGCCAAAAACATTCAGTACTTC. This translates into CASTKTSVAKNIQYF.

The V gene is TRBV7-9, the J gene TRBJ2-7, with 11 bases fitting TRBD2. The CDR3 spans 16 residues. V was clipped by 3 bases and J by 7 bases; unmatched bases: 11. Germline V gene data show CDR1 as SEHNR and CDR2 as FQNEAQ (reference sequence). The CDR3 spells CASSFFPSGRLDEQYF. The CDR3 DNA sequence: TGTGCCAGCAGCTTTTTCCCTAGCGGGAGGTTGGATGAGCAGTACTTC.

The V call is TRBV19, the J call TRBJ1-2, with a tentative D call TRBD1 (6 bases). The CDR3 is 14 amino acids. The V and J ends lost 6 bases and 4 bases respectively, with 15 bases between them. Germline assignment: CDR1 LNHDA and CDR2 SQIVND (reference sequence). CDR3 sequence: CASRLRVTGYGYTF. The CDR3 DNA is TGTGCCAGTAGACTCCGGGTGACAGGCTATGGCTACACCTTC.

This clonotype was detected a few times. V usage is TRBV5-1 and J usage is TRBJ2-4, with 7 bases matching TRBD1. The CDR3 loop spans 13 amino acids. Trimming took 3 bases from V and 7 from J; bases not matched to a gene: 4. Germline CDR1 SGHRS, CDR2 YFSETQ. The CDR3, as DNA: TGCGCCAGCAGCTCGACAGGGTCCAACATTCAGTACTTC. Translated: CASSSTGSNIQYF.

This clonotype appeared a few times. This chain links TRBV18 with TRBJ1-1; TRBD1 matches 8 bases. Trimming cost V 9 bases and J 5 bases; bases outside gene matches: 5. The CDR3 sequence is 12 residues long. Germline CDR1 is KGHSH and CDR2 is LQKENI. The CDR3 region is CASRTGRTEAFF. CDR3 nucleotides: TGTGCCAGTAGGACAGGGCGGACTGAAGCTTTCTTT. The variable domain in full, completed from reference TRBV18 and TRBJ1-1, reads NAGVMQNPRHLVRRRGQEARLRCSPMKGHSHVYWYRQLPEEGLKFMVYLQKENIIDESGMPKERFSAEFPKEGPSILRIQQVVRGDSAAYFCASRTGRTEAFFGQGTRLTVV.